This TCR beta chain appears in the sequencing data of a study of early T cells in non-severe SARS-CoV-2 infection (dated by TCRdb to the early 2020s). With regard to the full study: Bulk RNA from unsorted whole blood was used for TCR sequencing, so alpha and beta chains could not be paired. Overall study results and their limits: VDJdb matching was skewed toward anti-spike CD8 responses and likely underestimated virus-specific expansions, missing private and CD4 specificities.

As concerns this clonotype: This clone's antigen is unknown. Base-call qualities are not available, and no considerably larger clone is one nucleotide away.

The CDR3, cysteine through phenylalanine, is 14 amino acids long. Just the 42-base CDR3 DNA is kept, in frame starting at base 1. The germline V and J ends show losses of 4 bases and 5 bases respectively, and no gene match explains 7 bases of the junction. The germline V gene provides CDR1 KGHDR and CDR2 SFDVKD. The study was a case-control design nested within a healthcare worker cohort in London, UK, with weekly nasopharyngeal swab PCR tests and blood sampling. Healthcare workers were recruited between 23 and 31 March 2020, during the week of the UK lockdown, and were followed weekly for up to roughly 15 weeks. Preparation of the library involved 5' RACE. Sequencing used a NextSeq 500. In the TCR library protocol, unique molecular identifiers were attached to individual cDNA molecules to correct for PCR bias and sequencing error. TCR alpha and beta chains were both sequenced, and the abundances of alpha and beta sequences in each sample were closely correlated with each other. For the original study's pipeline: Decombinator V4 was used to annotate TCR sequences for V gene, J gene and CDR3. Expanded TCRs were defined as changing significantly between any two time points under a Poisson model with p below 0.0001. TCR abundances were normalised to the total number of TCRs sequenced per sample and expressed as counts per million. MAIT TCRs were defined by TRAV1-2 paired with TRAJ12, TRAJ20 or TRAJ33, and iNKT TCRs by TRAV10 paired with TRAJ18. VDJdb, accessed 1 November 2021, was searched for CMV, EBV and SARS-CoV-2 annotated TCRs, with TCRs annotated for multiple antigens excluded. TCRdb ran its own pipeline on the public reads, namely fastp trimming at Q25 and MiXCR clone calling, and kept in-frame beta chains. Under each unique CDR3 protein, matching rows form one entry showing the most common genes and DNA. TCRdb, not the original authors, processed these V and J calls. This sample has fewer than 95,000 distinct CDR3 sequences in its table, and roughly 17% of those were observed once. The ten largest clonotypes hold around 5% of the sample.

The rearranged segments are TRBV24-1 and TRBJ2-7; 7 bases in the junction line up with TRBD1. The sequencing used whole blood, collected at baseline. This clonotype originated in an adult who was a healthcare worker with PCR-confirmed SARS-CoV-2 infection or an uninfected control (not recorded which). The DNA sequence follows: TGTGCCACCAGTGACCCCCACAGGGGCGACGAGCAGTACTTC. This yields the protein CATSDPHRGDEQYF.